The source of this TCR beta chain is a study of beta chain features in type 1 diabetes. The CDR3 sequence is 14 residues long. The V end lost 7 bases, the J end lost 1 base, and 10 bases lay between the germline ends. Germline CDR1 WNHNN, CDR2 SYGVQD (reference sequence). Every isolated RNA sample was fully reverse transcribed, so sequencing captured expressed TCRB transcripts. Sequencing of naive, central memory and regulatory T cell samples gave an average of around 3.8 million reads. Sequenced by immunoSEQ multiplex PCR; TCRdb stores in-frame clones only, minus some. The sample lists about 660,000 clones; 11% to 15% were seen once. Study conclusions and caveats: Shortening that was moderate but significant affected the TCRB CDR3s of Type 1 diabetes patients in all four CD4+ subsets. Insertions at VDJ junctions were less frequent in type 1 diabetes patients. These patients also deleted more nucleotides at the same junctions.

As to this clone: Its antigen is unknown.

Each donor gave one heparinised blood draw averaging about 120 mL. The source material was naive CD4+ T cells from blood. The sequence was obtained from a man younger than 35 with type 1 diabetes. V gene TRBV10-1 combines with J gene TRBJ2-2, with D possibly being TRBD1 (6 bases). The CDR3 DNA follows: TGCGCCAGCACCCCGGGACAGAACACCGGGGAGCTGTTTTTT. This gives the protein CASTPGQNTGELFF.